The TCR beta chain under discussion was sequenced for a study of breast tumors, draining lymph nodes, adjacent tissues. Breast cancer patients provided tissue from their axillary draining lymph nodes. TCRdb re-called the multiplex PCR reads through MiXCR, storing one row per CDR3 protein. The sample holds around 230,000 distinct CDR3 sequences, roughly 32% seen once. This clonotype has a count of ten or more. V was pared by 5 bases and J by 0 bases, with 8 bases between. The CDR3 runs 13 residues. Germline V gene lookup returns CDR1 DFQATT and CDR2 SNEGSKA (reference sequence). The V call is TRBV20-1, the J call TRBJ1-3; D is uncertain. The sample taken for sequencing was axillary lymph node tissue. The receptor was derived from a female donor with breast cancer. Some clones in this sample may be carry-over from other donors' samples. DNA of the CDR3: TGCAGTGCTCCCCACAGCTCTGGAAACACCATATATTTT. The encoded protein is CSAPHSSGNTIYF.